The 17 T cell receptor beta chains given below trace back to one sample, sequenced in a study of CD8+CD57+ T cells in acquired aplastic anemia. Genomic DNA, serving as template, underwent TCR beta VDJ and CDR3 profiling. Using its own MiXCR run on the reads, TCRdb lists one record per CDR3 protein. The table has approximately 170,000 distinct CDR3 sequences, around 47% seen once; the top ten hold around 3.2%. Sequenced patients had shown CD8+CD57+ cell expansion by flow cytometry. The sequencing sample was made of sorted CD4+, CD8+, or CD8+CD57+ T cells (not recorded which) from PBMCs. All receptors come from a human donor with aplastic anemia.

This clonotype was found many times. The chain employs TRBV5-1 and TRBJ1-6; 7 bases are shared with TRBD1. J lost 5 bases, V lost 2 bases, and 4 bases had no gene match. CDR3 length: 15 amino acids. The germline V gene has CDR1 SGHRS and CDR2 YFSETQ. Here the CDR3 reads CASSLPGGNNSPLHF. In DNA, the CDR3 is TGCGCCAGCAGCTTACCAGGGGGGAATAATTCACCCCTCCACTTT. Filled out from reference TRBV5-1 and TRBJ1-6, the complete variable domain reads KAGVTQTPRYLIKTRGQQVTLSCSPISGHRSVSWYQQTPGQGLQFLFEYFSETQRNKGNFPGRFSGRQFSNSRSEMNVSTLELGDSALYLCASSLPGGNNSPLHFGNGTRLTVT.

In this sample, this clonotype turned up many times. The chain employs TRBV5-1 and TRBJ2-7, with D unresolved. V lost 4 bases, J lost 1 base, and 12 bases lay in between. CDR3 length: 14 residues. CDR1 is SGHRS, CDR2 YFSETQ, per germline. The CDR3 sequence is CASSPYSTSYEQYF. CDR3 DNA: TGCGCCAGCAGCCCATATTCTACGTCCTACGAGCAGTACTTC.

This clonotype turned up a few times. A much larger clone lies one base from this, so it may be a read error. The J gene is TRBJ1-4, the V gene TRBV11-2; D remains unclear. CDR1 is SGHAT and CDR2 is FQNNGV in the germline V gene. This CDR3 contains 15 residues. CDR3 region: CASSLDHATNERLFF. In DNA, the CDR3 is TGTGCCAGCAGCTTAGACCACGCAACTAATGAAAGACTGTTTTTT. Complete variable domain (other parts from reference TRBV11-2 and TRBJ1-4): EAGVAQSPRYKIIEKRQSVAFWCNPISGHATLYWYQQILGQGPKLLIQFQNNGVVDDSQLPKDRFSAERLKGVDSTLKIQPAKLEDSAVYLCASSLDHATNERLFFGSGTQLSVL.

The V and J genes are TRBV20-1 and TRBJ1-1; D remains ambiguous. The CDR3 has 12 residues. Germline lookup yields CDR1 DFQATT and CDR2 SNEGSKA (reference sequence). V lost 3 bases to trimming and J lost 3 bases, with 8 bases between them. CDR3 coding DNA: TGCAGTGCTAGGAAGGGTTACACTGAAGCTTTCTTT. This translates into CSARKGYTEAFF.

This clonotype was seen more than once but under ten times. Since a much larger clone is just one base distant, this may be a read error. The chain links TRBV5-1 to TRBJ2-3; D may match TRBD1 or TRBD2 (5 bases each). The germline V gene encodes CDR1 SGHRS and CDR2 YFSETQ. The CDR3 loop spans 15 amino acids. V was pared by 4 bases and J by 0 bases, with 12 bases between. Here the CDR3 reads CASSAGTPSTDTQYF. CDR3 sequence (DNA): TGCGCCAGCAGCGCCGGGACCCCTAGCACAGATACGCAGTATTTT.

This clonotype was found many times. The CDR3 spells CASGLVGGGVETQYF. The CDR3 nucleotides read TGTGCTAGTGGTTTGGTAGGTGGCGGGGTAGAGACCCAGTACTTC. The rearrangement links TRBV12-5 to TRBJ2-5, with TRBD2 as a possible D gene (6 bases). CDR1 LGHNT and CDR2 FRNRAP come from the germline V gene. This CDR3 contains 15 residues. The V gene lost 0 bases and the J gene lost 4 bases, with 12 bases spanning the gap.

Regarding this clonotype: A read error may account for a junction end that differs from germline. The chain employs TRBV7-9 and TRBJ2-7; D perhaps matches TRBD1 (7 bases). The CDR3 loop spans 15 amino acids. Germline V gene lookup returns CDR1 SEHNR and CDR2 FQNEAQ (reference sequence). The CDR3 sequence: CARSLGAGPQGEQYF. The CDR3 region has the DNA TGTGCCCGCAGCTTAGGAGCGGGTCCCCAGGGGGAGCAGTACTTT.

The V gene is TRBV9, the J gene TRBJ1-6; no firm D call. Trimming cost V 3 bases and J 12 bases, with 10 bases left between them. Germline CDR1 SGDLS, CDR2 YYNGEE. The CDR3 is 12 residues long. CDR3 region: CASSAGRGPLHF. As DNA, the CDR3 is TGTGCCAGCAGCGCCGGACGGGGACCCCTCCACTTT.

The chain combines TRBV2 with TRBJ2-3; tentative D call: TRBD2 (6 bases). V was clipped by 5 bases and J by 2 bases, with 11 bases between them. The CDR3 length is 14 residues. Germline lookup yields CDR1 SNHLY and CDR2 FYNNEI. CDR3 DNA sequence: TGTGCCAGCAGTTCGACTAGAATCACAGATACGCAGTATTTT. This sequence encodes CASSSTRITDTQYF.

The table lists this clonotype with many counts. The chain carries TRBV6-5 and TRBJ1-5; D is uncertain. The CDR3 length is 15 residues. Trimming pared 2 bases from V and 7 bases from J, leaving 15 bases between. The V gene's germline CDR1 is MNHEY and CDR2 SVGAGI. Here the CDR3 reads CASSYAHGSGQPQHF. Written as DNA, the CDR3 is TGTGCCAGCAGTTACGCCCACGGCTCGGGACAGCCCCAGCATTTT.

This clonotype was counted many times. The chain carries TRBV5-1 and TRBJ1-4; no reliable D call. The germline CDR1 and CDR2 sequences are SGHRS and YFSETQ. This CDR3 is 17 amino acids long. Trimming removed 0 bases from V and 0 bases from J, with 12 bases in between. The DNA of the CDR3 is TGCGCCAGCAGCTTGGTTGGCAGTCTGGCAACTAATGAAAAACTGTTTTTT. This codes for CASSLVGSLATNEKLFF.

J is TRBJ2-5 and V is TRBV5-1; 7 bases map to TRBD1. This CDR3 is built from 15 residues. In germline, CDR1 is SGHRS, CDR2 YFSETQ. J was trimmed by 1 base and V by 1 base; bases with no gene match: 4. CDR3 loop: CASSLRSGGQETQYF. CDR3 coding DNA: TGCGCCAGCAGCTTGAGGTCAGGGGGCCAAGAGACCCAGTACTTC.

This chain connects TRBV6-5 to TRBJ2-5; D may match TRBD1 or TRBD2 (5 bases each). V lost 0 bases, J lost 4 bases, and 6 bases lay in between. CDR3 length equals 13 residues. Per the germline V gene, CDR1 is MNHEY and CDR2 is SVGAGI. For the CDR3, the DNA is TGTGCCAGCAGTTACTCGAGGGGAGAGACCCAGTACTTC. This codes for CASSYSRGETQYF.

The gene calls are TRBV11-3 and TRBJ1-5; D is perhaps TRBD1 (5 bases). Trimming cost V 0 bases and J 0 bases, with 6 bases left between them. CDR3 length equals 15 residues. Germline V gene lookup returns CDR1 SGHNT and CDR2 YENEEA. CDR3 DNA sequence: TGTGCCAGCAGCTTAGATGGGGGTAGCAATCAGCCCCAGCATTTT. Translation gives CASSLDGGSNQPQHF.

This chain joins TRBV29-1 and TRBJ2-3; TRBD2 matches 9 bases. The germline V gene has CDR1 SQVTM and CDR2 ANQGSEA. CDR3 length equals 14 residues. The junction had 4 bases not matched to a gene; V was cut back by 1 base and J by 5 bases. The CDR3 DNA reads TGCAGCGTTGAAGCGTTGACTAGCGGAGATACGCAGTATTTT. As protein: CSVEALTSGDTQYF.

The chain is built from TRBV19 and TRBJ2-7; no firm D call. The CDR3 runs to 15 residues. The V gene lost 1 base and the J gene lost 2 bases, with 12 bases spanning the gap. Looked up from germline, CDR1 is LNHDA and CDR2 is SQIVND (reference sequence). As DNA, the CDR3 is TGTGCCAGTAGTATAGTGCTAGGACCGACCTACGAGCAGTACTTC. Its translation: CASSIVLGPTYEQYF.

The V gene is TRBV25-1, the J gene TRBJ1-6, with D possibly being TRBD1 (5 bases). The ends were cut back, 8 bases at V and 5 bases at J, with 10 bases in the middle. CDR1 and CDR2 from the germline V gene are MGHDK and SYGVNS. This CDR3 comprises 13 residues. CDR3 DNA sequence: TGTGCCAGCCGGGACTACAATAATTCACCCCTCCACTTT. This sequence encodes CASRDYNNSPLHF.